The rows below give T cell receptor beta chains drawn from one sample of a study of T cells in Graves' hyperthyroidism and ophthalmopathy. MiXCR was run by TCRdb on the multiplex PCR reads, yielding one entry per CDR3 protein. The sample lists 380,000 or so distinct CDR3 sequences; approximately 20% were seen once. Sequenced: blood. All receptors come from a young woman with Graves' hyperthyroidism. Both conserved end residues are part of each CDR3. The order of the fields is clone size, J gene, CDR3 length, D gene, V gene, CDR3 DNA, CDR3 protein. D genes are given only for firm matches. Clone size is shown for a subset of rows, as once, few, many or a class of expanded clone.

clone size: many
J gene: TRBJ1-2
CDR3 length: 14
D gene: NA
V gene: TRBV7-9
CDR3 DNA: TGTGCCAGCAGCTCCCCGGACTTCTTCTATGGCTACACCTTC
CDR3 protein: CASSSPDFFYGYTF

clone size: many
J gene: TRBJ1-3
CDR3 length: 12
D gene: NA
V gene: TRBV29-1
CDR3 DNA: TGCAGCGCCCAAACCTCGGGAAACACCATATATTTT
CDR3 protein: CSAQTSGNTIYF

clone size: few
J gene: TRBJ1-1
CDR3 length: 13
D gene: TRBD1
V gene: TRBV12-3/TRBV12-4
CDR3 DNA: TGTGCCAGCACCCGGGACAGTCACACTGAAGCTTTCTTT
CDR3 protein: CASTRDSHTEAFF

clone size: many
J gene: TRBJ2-7
CDR3 length: 15
D gene: TRBD2
V gene: TRBV12-3/TRBV12-4
CDR3 DNA: TGTGCCAGCAGTCCCAGCGGGGGGGTGGCCTACGAGCAGTACTTC
CDR3 protein: CASSPSGGVAYEQYF

clone size: few
J gene: TRBJ1-1
CDR3 length: 13
D gene: NA
V gene: TRBV7-9
CDR3 DNA: TGTGCCAGCAGCTTAGAGGGTCGGGTTGAAGCTTTCTTT
CDR3 protein: CASSLEGRVEAFF

clone size: many
J gene: TRBJ2-4
CDR3 length: 14
D gene: TRBD1
V gene: TRBV12-3/TRBV12-4
CDR3 DNA: TGTGCCAGCAGTTTCTCAGGGGGCGTAAACATTCAGTACTTC
CDR3 protein: CASSFSGGVNIQYF

clone size: many
J gene: TRBJ1-5
CDR3 length: 14
D gene: NA
V gene: TRBV7-2
CDR3 DNA: TGTGCCAGCAGCTTAGCGCCAGGGAATCAGCCCCAGCATTTT
CDR3 protein: CASSLAPGNQPQHF

clone size: once
J gene: TRBJ2-6
CDR3 length: 19
D gene: NA
V gene: TRBV6-2/TRBV6-3
CDR3 DNA: TGTGCCAGCGCTGCCCCTAGGAGAGGGTTGTTATCAGGGGCCAACGTCCTGACTTTC
CDR3 protein: CASAAPRRGLLSGANVLTF

clone size: many
J gene: TRBJ1-2
CDR3 length: 15
D gene: NA
V gene: TRBV20-1
CDR3 DNA: TGCAGTGCTACGGCAGGGAAGGGGGGTTTTTATGGCTACACCTTC
CDR3 protein: CSATAGKGGFYGYTF

clone size: many
J gene: TRBJ2-5
CDR3 length: 14
D gene: TRBD2
V gene: TRBV7-3
CDR3 DNA: TGTGCCAGCAGCTTTTCTAGCGGGGAAGAGACCCAGTACTTC
CDR3 protein: CASSFSSGEETQYF

clone size: many
J gene: TRBJ1-2
CDR3 length: 12
D gene: NA
V gene: TRBV12-3/TRBV12-4
CDR3 DNA: TGTGCCAGCAGTTTACCGGGCGAGGGCTACACCTTC
CDR3 protein: CASSLPGEGYTF

clone size: NA
J gene: TRBJ1-5
CDR3 length: 22
D gene: TRBD1
V gene: TRBV6-5
CDR3 DNA: TGTGCCAGCAGTTACTCGCCGTCGTGGGGACAGGGGGAGGGGGGGCCCAAATCGCCCCAGCATTTT
CDR3 protein: CASSYSPSWGQGEGGPKSPQHF

clone size: few
J gene: TRBJ2-2
CDR3 length: 15
D gene: TRBD1
V gene: TRBV20-1
CDR3 DNA: TGCAGTGCTAGAGTGTCGGGACAGCCCACCGGGGAGCTGTTTTTT
CDR3 protein: CSARVSGQPTGELFF

clone size: many
J gene: TRBJ1-5
CDR3 length: 16
D gene: NA
V gene: TRBV6-1
CDR3 DNA: TGTGCCAGCAGTGAAGCGGAGCTGGCGAGCAATCAGCCCCAGCATTTT
CDR3 protein: CASSEAELASNQPQHF

clone size: many
J gene: TRBJ1-1
CDR3 length: 12
D gene: TRBD1
V gene: TRBV9
CDR3 DNA: TGTGCCAGCAGCGCGGGACAGGGTTTGGCTTTCTTT
CDR3 protein: CASSAGQGLAFF

clone size: many
J gene: TRBJ1-1
CDR3 length: 8
D gene: NA
V gene: TRBV7-9
CDR3 DNA: TGTGCCAGCAGCCGAAATTTCTTT
CDR3 protein: CASSRNFF

clone size: NA
J gene: TRBJ1-1
CDR3 length: 13
D gene: NA
V gene: TRBV11-2
CDR3 DNA: TGTGCCAGCAGCTTAGCCCCACTTATCGAAGCTTTCTTT
CDR3 protein: CASSLAPLIEAFF

clone size: many
J gene: TRBJ1-2
CDR3 length: 13
D gene: NA
V gene: TRBV12-3/TRBV12-4
CDR3 DNA: TGTGCCAGCAGTTTTCGGATTGCAGGTGGCTACACCTTC
CDR3 protein: CASSFRIAGGYTF

clone size: few
J gene: TRBJ2-7
CDR3 length: 15
D gene: TRBD1
V gene: TRBV4-1
CDR3 DNA: TGCGCCAGCAGCCTAACAGGGGGTAGCTCCTACGAGCAGTACTTC
CDR3 protein: CASSLTGGSSYEQYF

clone size: many
J gene: TRBJ1-5
CDR3 length: 13
D gene: NA
V gene: TRBV6-5
CDR3 DNA: TGTGCCAGCAGCAAGGGGCCCCCATTGCCCCAGCATTTT
CDR3 protein: CASSKGPPLPQHF